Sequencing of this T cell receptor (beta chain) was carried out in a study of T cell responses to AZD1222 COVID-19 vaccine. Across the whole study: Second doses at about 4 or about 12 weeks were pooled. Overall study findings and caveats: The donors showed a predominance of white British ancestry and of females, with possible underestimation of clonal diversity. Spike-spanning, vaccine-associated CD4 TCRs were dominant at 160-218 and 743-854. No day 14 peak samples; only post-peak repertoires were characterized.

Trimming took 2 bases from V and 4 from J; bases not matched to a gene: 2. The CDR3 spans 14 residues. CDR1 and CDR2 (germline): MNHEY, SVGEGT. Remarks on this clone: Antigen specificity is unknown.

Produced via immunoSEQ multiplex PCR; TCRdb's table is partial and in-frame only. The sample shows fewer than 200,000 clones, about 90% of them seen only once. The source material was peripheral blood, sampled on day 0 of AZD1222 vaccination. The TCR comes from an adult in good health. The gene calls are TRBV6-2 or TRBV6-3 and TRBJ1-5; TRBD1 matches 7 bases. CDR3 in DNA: TGTGCCAGCAGTTACGGGACAGCTAATCAGCCCCAGCATTTT. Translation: CASSYGTANQPQHF.